These 20 T cell receptor beta chains were all obtained from the same sample, sequenced in a study of technical replicates of blood from a handful of donors. Some clones are missing from TCRdb's copy, which holds only in-frame ones; the method was immunoSEQ multiplex PCR. The table shows about 70,000 clones, with approximately 96% occurring only once. The specimen sequenced was T cells isolated from PBMCs. These receptors were obtained from a human donor in good health.

V and J are TRBV27 and TRBJ2-7; 9 positions match TRBD1. The V gene's germline CDR1 is MNHEY and CDR2 SMNVEV (reference sequence). The CDR3 contains 16 residues. J lost 3 bases, V lost 3 bases, and 9 bases had no gene match. DNA of the CDR3: TGTGCCAGCAGTTTCTTAGTAGGGGACAGGGACTACGAGCAGTACTTC. It encodes CASSFLVGDRDYEQYF.

This chain connects TRBV4-1 to TRBJ2-7, with 7 bases that match TRBD1. J gave up 3 bases and V 0 bases, and 11 bases lay outside the gene matches. The CDR3 contains 17 residues. The germline CDR1 and CDR2 sequences are MGHRA and YSYEKL. The CDR3 bases are TGCGCCAGCAGCCAAGAAACCTCCGGGACAGCTAACTACGAGCAGTACTTC. Amino acids: CASSQETSGTANYEQYF.

The gene calls are TRBV6-5 and TRBJ2-7; D remains unclear. CDR3 length: 14 amino acids. The V gene's germline CDR1 is MNHEY and CDR2 SVGAGI. V was cut by 6 bases and J by 1 base, with 13 bases left in between. CDR3 sequence: CASSKGPRSYEQYF. The CDR3 nucleotides read TGTGCCAGCAGCAAAGGCCCCAGGTCCTACGAGCAGTACTTC.

This chain links TRBV4-1 with TRBJ2-3; no reliable D call. Trimming stripped 1 base from V and 6 bases from J, with 11 bases between. This CDR3 comprises 14 residues. Germline V gives CDR1 MGHRA, CDR2 YSYEKL. The CDR3 nucleotides read TGCGCCAGCAGCCAAGTCAGGATTGGGGATACGCAGTATTTT. This sequence encodes CASSQVRIGDTQYF.

V usage is TRBV14 and J usage is TRBJ1-2; 7 bases are a match to TRBD1. The CDR3 sequence is 14 residues long. From germline, CDR1 is SGHDN and CDR2 FVKESK. V was clipped by 4 bases and J by 4 bases; unmatched bases: 6. The CDR3: CASSPSRQGYGYTF. CDR3 nucleotide sequence: TGTGCCAGCAGCCCATCGCGACAGGGCTATGGCTACACCTTC.

The V and J genes are TRBV27 and TRBJ2-4; perhaps TRBD2 as D (6 bases). Germline CDR1 is MNHEY and CDR2 is SMNVEV (reference sequence). Trimming pared 4 bases from V and 6 bases from J, leaving 16 bases between. The CDR3 runs to 15 residues. The CDR3 bases are TGTGCCAGCAGTTCGGGGCAGGGAGGAAGAAACATTCAGTACTTC. This encodes CASSSGQGGRNIQYF.

The chain carries TRBV6-1 and TRBJ2-1; 8 bases are a match to TRBD2. This CDR3 region has 15 residues. Germline CDR1 and CDR2: MNHNS and SASEGT. J lost 4 bases, V lost 2 bases, and 4 bases had no gene match. DNA of the CDR3: TGTGCCAGCAGTGAACTGGCGGGGGGTTACAATGAGCAGTTCTTC. Translated, it gives CASSELAGGYNEQFF.

The chain recombines TRBV6-1 with TRBJ1-5; possibly TRBD1 for D (5 bases). V lost 2 bases to trimming and J lost 7 bases, with 9 bases between them. Looked up from germline, CDR1 is MNHNS and CDR2 is SASEGT. This CDR3 spans 13 amino acids. The CDR3 nucleotides read TGTGCCAGCAGTGAACAGGGTTCACAGCCCCAGCATTTT. Amino acid sequence: CASSEQGSQPQHF.

The chain links TRBV7-8 to TRBJ1-1; D ambiguous. Trimming removed 0 bases from V and 11 bases from J, with 16 bases in between. This CDR3 has 14 residues. Germline V gene sequence: CDR1 SGHVS, CDR2 FQNEAQ. The CDR3 DNA reads TGTGCCAGCAGCTTAGCGAGTGGCTGGGAGGCGGCTTTCTTT. Translating it yields CASSLASGWEAAFF. The complete variable domain, with remaining parts taken from reference TRBV7-8 and TRBJ1-1, reads GAGVSQSPRYKVAKRGQDVALRCDPISGHVSLFWYQQALGQGPEFLTYFQNEAQLDKSGLPSDRFFAERPEGSVSTLKIQRTQQEDSAVYLCASSLASGWEAAFFGQGTRLTVV.

This chain connects TRBV4-1 to TRBJ2-5; TRBD2 is a possible D gene (6 bases). The CDR3 is made up of 15 amino acids. Germline V gene sequence: CDR1 MGHRA, CDR2 YSYEKL. Trimming stripped 4 bases from V and 1 base from J, with 13 bases between. DNA for the CDR3: TGCGCCAGCAGCCGGTCAGGACTACCCCAAGAGACCCAGTACTTC. Protein sequence: CASSRSGLPQETQYF.

The chain combines TRBV11-3 with TRBJ1-1; possible D gene TRBD1, 5 bases. CDR3 size: 14 residues. CDR1 and CDR2 (germline): SGHNT, YENEEA. The germline V and J ends were trimmed by 1 base and 8 bases, with 14 bases remaining between them. Here the CDR3 reads CASSLVGTYGEAFF. DNA for the CDR3: TGTGCCAGCAGCTTAGTTGGGACTTACGGGGAAGCTTTCTTT.

The chain couples TRBV6-1 to TRBJ1-3; the D gene is possibly TRBD1 (6 bases). This CDR3 is 15 amino acids long. The ends were cut back, 3 bases at V and 7 bases at J, with 16 bases in the middle. CDR1 MNHNS and CDR2 SASEGT come from the germline V gene. The DNA for the CDR3 is TGTGCCAGCAGTGAGGGACACTCCCGTGGGAACACCATATATTTT. Amino acid sequence: CASSEGHSRGNTIYF.

This chain connects TRBV9 to TRBJ2-7; 8 bases fit TRBD2. With 4 bases clipped from V and 12 bases from J, the junction kept 12 bases outside the gene matches. There are 13 residues in the CDR3. Germline CDR1 SGDLS, CDR2 YYNGEE. The CDR3 bases are TGTGCCAGCAGCTCTGATAGCGGGAACCCCCGGTACTTC. This sequence encodes CASSSDSGNPRYF.

The CDR3 bases are TGCGCCAGCAGCCAAGATGACCGACCCAGCGGCTACAATGAGCAGTTCTTC. Its translation: CASSQDDRPSGYNEQFF. The V and J genes are TRBV4-1 and TRBJ2-1; TRBD2 might be the D (5 bases). The CDR3 has 17 amino acids. The V gene lost 0 bases and the J gene lost 3 bases, with 15 bases spanning the gap. Germline CDR1 is MGHRA and CDR2 is YSYEKL.

This chain links TRBV9 with TRBJ2-1; TRBD2 matches at 8 bases. The junction had 6 bases not matched to a gene; V was cut back by 0 bases and J by 7 bases. Per germline, CDR1 SGDLS and CDR2 YYNGEE. The CDR3 contains 15 residues. CDR3 region: CASSVVTSGKNEQFF. As DNA, the CDR3 is TGTGCCAGCAGCGTAGTAACTAGCGGAAAGAATGAGCAGTTCTTC. Full variable domain (rest looked up from reference TRBV9 and TRBJ2-1): DSGVTQTPKHLITATGQRVTLRCSPRSGDLSVYWYQQSLDQGLQFLIQYYNGEERAKGNILERFSAQQFPDLHSELNLSSLELGDSALYFCASSVVTSGKNEQFFGPGTRLTVL.

The rearrangement joins TRBV5-4 to TRBJ1-1; tentatively, D is TRBD1 (5 bases). Germline V gives CDR1 SGHNT, CDR2 YYREEE (reference sequence). The CDR3 length is 16 residues. Deletions cut 0 bases from V and 0 bases from J, with 12 bases between. As DNA, the CDR3 is TGTGCCAGCAGCTTGGGGGGCAGTTACATGAACACTGAAGCTTTCTTT. It translates to CASSLGGSYMNTEAFF.

This clone is termed medium-sized. The chain joins TRBV20-1 to TRBJ1-1, with D hard to call. Trimming removed 0 bases at V and 11 bases at J, with 7 bases between. This CDR3 comprises 10 residues. Germline values: CDR1 DFQATT, CDR2 SNEGSKA (reference sequence). The DNA for the CDR3 is TGCAGTGCTAGAGAGGAGAGGGCTTTCTTT. The encoded protein is CSAREERAFF.

The chain uses TRBV4-1 and TRBJ2-2; TRBD2 might be the D (5 bases). This CDR3 contains 14 residues. V gave up 3 bases and J gave up 8 bases, with 13 bases separating them. Germline CDR1 is MGHRA and CDR2 is YSYEKL. The CDR3 region is CASSQEPGNGELFF. CDR3 coding DNA: TGCGCCAGCAGCCAGGAGCCGGGGAATGGGGAGCTGTTTTTT.

J is TRBJ1-5 and V is TRBV28; TRBD1 aligns across 8 bases. CDR3 length: 14 amino acids. The V gene end was trimmed by 6 bases and the J gene end by 6 bases; junction bases not matched to a gene: 7. Germline V gives CDR1 MDHEN, CDR2 SYDVKM. This CDR3 is CASRIQGVGQPQHF. The CDR3 coding sequence is TGTGCCAGCAGAATACAGGGGGTAGGTCAGCCCCAGCATTTT.

The chain combines TRBV6-1 with TRBJ2-3; TRBD2 matches 13 bases. CDR1 and CDR2 from the germline V gene are MNHNS and SASEGT. The CDR3 length is 16 residues. V lost 0 bases, J lost 6 bases, and 3 bases stayed unmatched. The CDR3 DNA sequence: TGTGCCAGCAGTGAAGCGACTAGCGGGGGGATGGATACGCAGTATTTT. It yields the protein CASSEATSGGMDTQYF.